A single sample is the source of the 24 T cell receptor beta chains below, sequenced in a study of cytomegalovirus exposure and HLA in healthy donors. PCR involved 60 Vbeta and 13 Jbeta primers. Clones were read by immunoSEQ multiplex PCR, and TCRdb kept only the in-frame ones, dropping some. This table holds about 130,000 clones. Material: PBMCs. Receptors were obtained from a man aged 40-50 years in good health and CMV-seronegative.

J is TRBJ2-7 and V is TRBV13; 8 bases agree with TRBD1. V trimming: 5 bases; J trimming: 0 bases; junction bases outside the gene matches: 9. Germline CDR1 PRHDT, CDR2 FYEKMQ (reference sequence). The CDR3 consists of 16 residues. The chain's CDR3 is CASSAFQGASSYEQYF. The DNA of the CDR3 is TGTGCCAGCAGCGCCTTCCAGGGGGCTTCCTCCTACGAGCAGTACTTC.

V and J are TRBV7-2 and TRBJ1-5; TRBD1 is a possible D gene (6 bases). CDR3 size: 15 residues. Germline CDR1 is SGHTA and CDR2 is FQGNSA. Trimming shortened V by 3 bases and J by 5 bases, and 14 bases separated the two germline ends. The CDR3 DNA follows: TGTGCCAGCAGCTTCACCGGGACACAATATCAGCCCCAGCATTTT. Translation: CASSFTGTQYQPQHF.

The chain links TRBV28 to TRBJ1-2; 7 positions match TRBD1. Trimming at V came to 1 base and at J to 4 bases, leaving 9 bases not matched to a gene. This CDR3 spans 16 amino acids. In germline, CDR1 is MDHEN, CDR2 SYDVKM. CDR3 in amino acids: CASSLFMEGAAYGYTF. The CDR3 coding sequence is TGTGCCAGCAGTTTATTTATGGAGGGGGCGGCCTATGGCTACACCTTC.

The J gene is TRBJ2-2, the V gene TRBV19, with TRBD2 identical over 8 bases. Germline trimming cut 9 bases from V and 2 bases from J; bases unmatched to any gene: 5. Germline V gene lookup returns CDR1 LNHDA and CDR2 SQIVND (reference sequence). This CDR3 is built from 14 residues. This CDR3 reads CASRLAPNTGELFF. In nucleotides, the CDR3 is TGTGCCAGCCGACTAGCGCCTAACACCGGGGAGCTGTTTTTT.

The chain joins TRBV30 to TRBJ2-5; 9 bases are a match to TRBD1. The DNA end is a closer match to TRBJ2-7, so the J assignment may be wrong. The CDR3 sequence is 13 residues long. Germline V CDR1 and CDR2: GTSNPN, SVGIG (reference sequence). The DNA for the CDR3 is TGTGCCTGGGGACAGGGGAATCCTCTCGAGCAGTACTTC. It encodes CAWGQGNPLEQYF.

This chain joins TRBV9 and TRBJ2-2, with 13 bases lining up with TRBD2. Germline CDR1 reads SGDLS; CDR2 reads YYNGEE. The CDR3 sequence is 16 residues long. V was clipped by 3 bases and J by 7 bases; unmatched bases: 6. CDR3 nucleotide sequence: TGTGCCAGCAGCGGCCGGACTAGCGGGAGCGTCGGGGAGCTGTTTTTT. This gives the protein CASSGRTSGSVGELFF.

The DNA of the CDR3 is TGTGCCAGCAGAGTAGCGGGAAGCTCCTACGAGCAGTACTTC. Translating gives CASRVAGSSYEQYF. V is TRBV2 and J is TRBJ2-7, with 8 bases lining up with TRBD2. J was trimmed by 0 bases and V by 6 bases; bases with no gene match: 4. The CDR3 length is 14 residues. Germline-derived CDR1 and CDR2 are SNHLY and FYNNEI.

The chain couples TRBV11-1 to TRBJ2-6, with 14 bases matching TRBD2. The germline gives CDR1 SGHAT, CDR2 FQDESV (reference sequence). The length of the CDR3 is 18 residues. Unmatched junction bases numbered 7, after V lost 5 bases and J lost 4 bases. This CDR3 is CASSRGLAGVAGANVLTF. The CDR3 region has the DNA TGTGCCAGCAGCCGGGGACTAGCGGGAGTTGCAGGGGCCAACGTCCTGACTTTC.

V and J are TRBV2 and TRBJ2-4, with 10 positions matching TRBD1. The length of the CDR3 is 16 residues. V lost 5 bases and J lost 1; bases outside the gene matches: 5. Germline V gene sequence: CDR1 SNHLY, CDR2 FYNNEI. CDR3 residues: CASSRPGQGAKNIQYF. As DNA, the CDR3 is TGTGCCAGCAGTCGGCCGGGACAGGGGGCCAAAAACATTCAGTACTTC.

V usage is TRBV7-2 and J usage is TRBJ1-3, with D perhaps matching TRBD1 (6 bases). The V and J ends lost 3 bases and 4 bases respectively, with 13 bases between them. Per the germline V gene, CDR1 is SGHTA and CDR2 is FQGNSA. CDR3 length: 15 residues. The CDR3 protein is CASSFRGGGGNTIYF. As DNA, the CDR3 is TGTGCCAGCAGCTTTCGTGGGGGCGGGGGAAACACCATATATTTT.

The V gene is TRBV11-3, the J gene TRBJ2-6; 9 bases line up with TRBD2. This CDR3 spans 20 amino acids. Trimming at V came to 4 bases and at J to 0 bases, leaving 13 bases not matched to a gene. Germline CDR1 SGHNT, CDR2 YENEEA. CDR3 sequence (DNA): TGTGCCAGCAGCTCCGAGGATAGCGGGAGAAAGGTCTCTGGGGCCAACGTCCTGACTTTC. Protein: CASSSEDSGRKVSGANVLTF. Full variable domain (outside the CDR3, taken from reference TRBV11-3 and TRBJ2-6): EAGVVQSPRYKIIEKKQPVAFWCNPISGHNTLYWYLQNLGQGPELLIRYENEEAVDDSQLPKDRFSAERLKGVDSTLKIQPAELGDSAVYLCASSSEDSGRKVSGANVLTFGAGSRLTVL.

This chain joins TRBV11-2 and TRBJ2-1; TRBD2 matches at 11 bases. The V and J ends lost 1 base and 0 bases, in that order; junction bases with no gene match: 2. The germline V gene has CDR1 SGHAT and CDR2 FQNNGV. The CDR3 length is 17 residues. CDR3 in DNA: TGTGCCAGCAGCTTAGGGACTAGCGGGTACTCCTACAATGAGCAGTTCTTC. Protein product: CASSLGTSGYSYNEQFF.

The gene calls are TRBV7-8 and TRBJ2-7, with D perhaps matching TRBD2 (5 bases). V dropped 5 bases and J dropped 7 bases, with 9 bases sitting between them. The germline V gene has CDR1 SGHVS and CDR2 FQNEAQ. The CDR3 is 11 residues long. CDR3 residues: CASSLPGEQYF. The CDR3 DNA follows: TGTGCCAGCAGCCTTCCGGGGGAGCAGTACTTC.

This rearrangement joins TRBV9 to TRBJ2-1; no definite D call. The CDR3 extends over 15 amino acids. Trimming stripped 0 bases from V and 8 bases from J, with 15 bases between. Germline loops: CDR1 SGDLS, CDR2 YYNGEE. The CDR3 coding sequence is TGTGCCAGCAGCGTAGATAGCCAGCGTTACGATGAGCAGTTCTTC. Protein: CASSVDSQRYDEQFF.

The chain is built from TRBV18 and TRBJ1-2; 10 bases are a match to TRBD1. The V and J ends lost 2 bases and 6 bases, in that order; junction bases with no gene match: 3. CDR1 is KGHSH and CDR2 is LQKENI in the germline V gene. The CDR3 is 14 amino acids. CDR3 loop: CASSPGTGADGYTF. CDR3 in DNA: TGTGCCAGCTCACCAGGGACAGGGGCGGATGGCTACACCTTC.

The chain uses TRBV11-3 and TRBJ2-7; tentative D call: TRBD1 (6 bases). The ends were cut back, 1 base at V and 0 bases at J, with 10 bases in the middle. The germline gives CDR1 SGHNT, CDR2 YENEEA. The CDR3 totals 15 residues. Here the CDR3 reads CASSLGPGASYEQYF. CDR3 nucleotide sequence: TGTGCCAGCAGCTTAGGTCCAGGGGCCTCCTACGAGCAGTACTTC.

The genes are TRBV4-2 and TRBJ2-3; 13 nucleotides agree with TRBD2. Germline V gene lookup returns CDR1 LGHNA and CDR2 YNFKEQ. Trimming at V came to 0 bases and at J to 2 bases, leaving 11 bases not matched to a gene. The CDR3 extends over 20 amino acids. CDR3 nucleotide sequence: TGTGCCAGCAGCCAAGAAATGGGACTAGCGGGATCCTATTCCACAGATACGCAGTATTTT. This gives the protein CASSQEMGLAGSYSTDTQYF.

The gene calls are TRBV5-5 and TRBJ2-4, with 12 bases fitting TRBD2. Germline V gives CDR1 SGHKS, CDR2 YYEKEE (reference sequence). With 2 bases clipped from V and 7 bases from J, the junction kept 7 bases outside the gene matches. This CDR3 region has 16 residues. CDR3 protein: CASSFRLAGEVNIQYF. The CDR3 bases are TGTGCCAGCAGCTTCCGACTAGCGGGAGAGGTTAACATTCAGTACTTC. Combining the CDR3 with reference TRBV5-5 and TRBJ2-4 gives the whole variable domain DAGVTQSPTHLIKTRGQQVTLRCSPISGHKSVSWYQQVLGQGPQFIFQYYEKEERGRGNFPDRFSARQFPNYSSELNVNALLLGDSALYLCASSFRLAGEVNIQYFGAGTRLSVL.

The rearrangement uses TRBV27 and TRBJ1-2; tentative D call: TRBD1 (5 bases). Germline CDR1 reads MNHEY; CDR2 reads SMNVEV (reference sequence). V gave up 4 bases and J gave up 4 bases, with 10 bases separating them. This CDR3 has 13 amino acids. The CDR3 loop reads CASSSTGVYGYTF. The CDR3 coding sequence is TGTGCCAGCAGTTCTACAGGAGTCTATGGCTACACCTTC.

Here the CDR3 reads CASSLAGRGGHPQHF. The CDR3 bases are TGTGCCAGCAGCTTAGCGGGGAGGGGCGGGCATCCCCAGCATTTT. This chain links TRBV7-2 with TRBJ1-5, with a possible D match to TRBD1 (5 bases). Germline V gene data show CDR1 as SGHTA and CDR2 as FQGNSA. V was cut by 0 bases and J by 10 bases, with 16 bases left in between. The CDR3 length is 15 residues.

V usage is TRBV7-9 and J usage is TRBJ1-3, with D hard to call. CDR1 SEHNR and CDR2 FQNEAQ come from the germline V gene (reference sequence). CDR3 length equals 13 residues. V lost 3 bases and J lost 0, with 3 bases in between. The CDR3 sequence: CASSLSSGNTIYF. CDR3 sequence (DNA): TGTGCCAGCAGCTTGAGCTCTGGAAACACCATATATTTT.

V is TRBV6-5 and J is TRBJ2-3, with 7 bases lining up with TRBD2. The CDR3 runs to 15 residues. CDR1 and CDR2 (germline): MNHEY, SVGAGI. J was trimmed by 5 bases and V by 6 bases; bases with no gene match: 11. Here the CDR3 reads CASRRWEGQGDTQYF. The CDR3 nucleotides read TGTGCCAGCAGAAGGTGGGAGGGCCAAGGAGATACGCAGTATTTT.

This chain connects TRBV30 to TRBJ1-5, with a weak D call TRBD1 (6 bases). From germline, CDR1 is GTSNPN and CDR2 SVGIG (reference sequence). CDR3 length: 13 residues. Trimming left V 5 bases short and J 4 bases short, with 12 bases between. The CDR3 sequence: CAWADSLNQPQHF. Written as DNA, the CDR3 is TGTGCCTGGGCGGACAGTTTAAATCAGCCCCAGCATTTT.

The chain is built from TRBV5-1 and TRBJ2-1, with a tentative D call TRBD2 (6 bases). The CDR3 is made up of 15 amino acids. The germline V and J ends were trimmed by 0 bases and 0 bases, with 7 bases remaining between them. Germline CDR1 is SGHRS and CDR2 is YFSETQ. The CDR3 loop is CASSLDGSSYNEQFF. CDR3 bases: TGCGCCAGCAGCTTGGACGGGAGCTCCTACAATGAGCAGTTCTTC.